These T cell receptor beta chains were read from a single sample in a study of T cells in localized non-small cell lung cancer. Method: immunoSEQ multiplex PCR; TCRdb's copy keeps in-frame clones and lacks some. The table lists approximately 47,000 clones, around 86% of them singletons. Sample: PBMCs, taken before any cancer treatment. The receptors were gathered from a man aged 35-75 years with stage II lung adenocarcinoma. Each CDR3 is given with its conserved first and last residue. A D gene is named only where the DNA matches it firmly. Only some rows state a clone size, as once, few, many or a class for expanded clones.

d_call | j_call | v_call | cdr3_length | clone_size | cdr3_aa | cdr3_nt
NA | TRBJ1-1 | TRBV7-6 | 13 | few | CASSAERDTEAFF | TGTGCCAGCAGCGCCGAAAGGGACACTGAAGCTTTCTTT
NA | TRBJ1-2 | TRBV19 | 13 | NA | CASSLQGLYGYTF | TGTGCCAGTAGTTTACAGGGTCTCTATGGCTACACCTTC
NA | TRBJ2-1 | TRBV13 | 13 | NA | CASSLMVLREQFF | TGTGCCAGCAGCTTAATGGTGCTAAGGGAGCAGTTCTTC
TRBD2 | TRBJ2-1 | TRBV5-1 | 16 | NA | CASSSLPGLAYNEQFF | TGCGCCAGCAGCTCTTTGCCGGGACTAGCTTACAATGAGCAGTTCTTC
NA | TRBJ1-2 | TRBV30 | 14 | NA | CAWSRADSPYGYTF | TGTGCCTGGAGTAGAGCCGACAGCCCCTATGGCTACACCTTC
NA | TRBJ2-7 | TRBV5-5 | 18 | NA | CASSTYLPRDTSSYEQYF | TGTGCCAGCAGCACGTACTTACCCCGGGACACGAGCTCCTACGAGCAGTACTTC
TRBD2 | TRBJ2-1 | TRBV9 | 15 | NA | CASSGERGGYNEQFF | TGTGCCAGCAGCGGAGAGCGGGGGGGGTACAATGAGCAGTTCTTC
TRBD1 | TRBJ2-1 | TRBV18 | 15 | NA | CASSPTGQSYSEQFF | TGTGCCAGCTCACCAACGGGACAGAGTTACTCTGAGCAGTTCTTC
NA | TRBJ1-2 | TRBV18 | 13 | NA | CASSPGQNYGYTF | TGTGCCAGCTCACCCGGACAGAACTATGGCTACACCTTC
NA | TRBJ1-2 | TRBV19 | 16 | NA | CASSHSGRDSFYGYTF | TGTGCCAGTAGCCATAGCGGACGGGATTCCTTCTATGGCTACACCTTC
TRBD1 | TRBJ1-3 | TRBV4-1 | 16 | NA | CASSQRRDRVGNTIYF | TGCGCCAGCAGCCAAAGAAGGGACAGGGTTGGAAACACCATATATTTT
NA | TRBJ2-3 | TRBV9 | 15 | NA | CASSVAGYFTDTQYF | TGTGCCAGCAGCGTAGCGGGATATTTCACAGATACGCAGTATTTT
NA | TRBJ2-1 | TRBV5-1 | 15 | NA | CASSYRNGGDNEQFF | TGCGCCAGCAGCTATAGGAACGGGGGAGACAATGAGCAGTTCTTC
TRBD1 | TRBJ2-4 | TRBV29-1 | 14 | NA | CSVEGYDRAGIQYF | TGCAGCGTTGAAGGCTACGACAGGGCGGGCATTCAGTACTTC
NA | TRBJ1-5 | TRBV5-6 | 12 | NA | CASSLGTQPQHF | TGTGCCAGCAGCTTGGGTACTCAGCCCCAGCATTTT
NA | TRBJ2-1 | TRBV4-1 | 17 | NA | CASSQVDMGLGTNEQFF | TGCGCCAGCAGCCAGGTAGATATGGGTCTCGGGACAAACGAGCAGTTCTTC
NA | TRBJ1-4 | TRBV7-2 | 13 | NA | CASSLTFQGALFF | TGTGCCAGCAGCTTAACGTTTCAGGGTGCGCTGTTTTTT
NA | TRBJ1-2 | TRBV12-1 | 16 | once | CASRPLRDRENYGYTF | TGTGCCAGCAGACCCCTCCGGGACAGGGAAAACTATGGCTACACCTTC
NA | TRBJ1-6 | TRBV6-1 | 15 | NA | CASSEVSGADSPLHF | TGTGCCAGCAGTGAAGTGTCAGGGGCGGATTCACCCCTCCACTTT
TRBD1 | TRBJ1-4 | TRBV6-5 | 15 | NA | CASSLTGDSPEKLFF | TGTGCCAGCAGTTTGACAGGGGATTCGCCTGAAAAACTGTTTTTT
NA | TRBJ2-5 | TRBV9 | 14 | NA | CASSVAPTEGTQYF | TGTGCCAGCAGCGTAGCACCGACGGAGGGGACCCAGTACTTC
NA | TRBJ2-5 | TRBV6-1 | 12 | once | CASRRTGETQYF | TGTGCCAGCAGACGGACGGGGGAGACCCAGTACTTC
TRBD2 | TRBJ2-7 | TRBV4-2 | 16 | NA | CASSQDTTSRSYEQYF | TGTGCCAGCAGCCAAGATACGACTAGCAGGTCCTACGAGCAGTACTTC
TRBD1 | TRBJ1-4 | TRBV15 | 15 | NA | CATSRGGGADEKLFF | TGTGCCACCAGCAGAGGAGGGGGCGCCGATGAAAAACTGTTTTTT
TRBD1 | TRBJ2-1 | TRBV5-1 | 14 | NA | CASSLSGQGGEQFF | TGCGCCAGCAGCTTGAGTGGACAGGGGGGTGAGCAGTTCTTC
TRBD1 | TRBJ2-1 | TRBV5-6 | 16 | NA | CASSLWVTGDYNEQFF | TGTGCCAGCAGCTTGTGGGTGACAGGGGACTACAATGAGCAGTTCTTC
TRBD1 | TRBJ2-1 | TRBV7-9 | 16 | few | CASSLSTGGKDNEQFF | TGTGCCAGCAGCTTATCGACAGGGGGCAAGGACAATGAGCAGTTCTTC
NA | TRBJ1-5 | TRBV28 | 12 | once | CASKVFNQPQHF | TGTGCCAGCAAGGTTTTCAATCAGCCCCAGCATTTT
TRBD1 | TRBJ2-2 | TRBV28 | 15 | NA | CASSLPGQGTGELFF | TGTGCCAGCAGTCTACCGGGACAGGGGACCGGGGAGCTGTTTTTT
NA | TRBJ1-6 | TRBV6-1 | 13 | NA | CATQKSYNSPLHF | TGTGCCACCCAGAAGAGCTATAATTCACCCCTCCACTTT
TRBD2 | TRBJ2-3 | TRBV15 | 18 | NA | CATSGVAGGFFRTDTQYF | TGTGCCACCAGCGGAGTAGCGGGGGGCTTCTTCCGCACAGATACGCAGTATTTT
TRBD1 | TRBJ1-2 | TRBV7-6 | 15 | few | CASSLGPGTEYGYTF | TGTGCCAGCAGCTTAGGTCCCGGGACAGAATATGGCTACACCTTC
NA | TRBJ1-2 | TRBV7-2 | 14 | once | CASSLDGGGYGYTF | TGTGCCAGCAGCTTAGACGGAGGGGGCTATGGCTACACCTTC
NA | TRBJ1-5 | TRBV28 | 16 | NA | CASSEAARAGNQPQHF | TGTGCCAGCAGCGAAGCGGCCAGGGCTGGCAATCAGCCCCAGCATTTT
NA | TRBJ2-7 | TRBV6-5 | 14 | once | CASSYSTAIYEQYF | TGTGCCAGCAGTTACAGTACCGCCATCTACGAGCAGTACTTC
NA | TRBJ2-3 | TRBV7-3 | 13 | NA | CASSPRGTDTQYF | TGTGCCAGCAGCCCGAGAGGCACAGATACGCAGTATTTT
NA | TRBJ2-3 | TRBV19 | 14 | NA | CASKVGYSTDTQYF | TGTGCCAGTAAGGTAGGGTACTCCACAGATACGCAGTATTTT
NA | TRBJ1-3 | TRBV4-1 | 15 | NA | CASSQVPNSGNTIYF | TGCGCCAGCAGCCAAGTTCCGAATTCTGGAAACACCATATATTTT
TRBD1 | TRBJ2-3 | TRBV6-1 | 13 | NA | CASSVGQGDTQYF | TGTGCCAGCAGTGTCGGACAGGGCGATACGCAGTATTTT
TRBD1 | TRBJ2-1 | TRBV10-2 | 18 | once | CASSGTFLTGLAYNEQFF | TGCGCCAGCAGTGGGACCTTCTTGACAGGGCTTGCCTACAATGAGCAGTTCTTC
TRBD2 | TRBJ2-1 | TRBV14 | 16 | NA | CASSQGIGGGYNEQFF | TGTGCCAGCAGCCAAGGAATCGGGGGAGGGTACAATGAGCAGTTCTTC
NA | TRBJ1-3 | TRBV4-1 | 16 | NA | CASSPLGTGSGNTIYF | TGCGCCAGCAGCCCCTTAGGGACGGGCTCTGGAAACACCATATATTTT
NA | TRBJ2-2 | TRBV7-6 | 11 | NA | CASSSSGELFF | TGTGCCAGCAGCTCATCCGGGGAGCTGTTTTTT
TRBD2 | TRBJ2-3 | TRBV7-2 | 16 | NA | CASSTRRGGHTDTQYF | TGTGCCAGCAGCACCCGGCGGGGGGGGCACACAGATACGCAGTATTTT
NA | TRBJ1-5 | TRBV6-5 | 15 | NA | CASSPQRRSNQPQHF | TGTGCCAGCAGTCCACAGCGAAGGAGCAATCAGCCCCAGCATTTT
NA | TRBJ1-3 | TRBV28 | 13 | NA | CASSRSVGNTIYF | TGTGCCAGCAGCCGCTCTGTAGGAAACACCATATATTTT
TRBD2 | TRBJ2-3 | TRBV19 | 14 | NA | CASSPSGARDTQYF | TGTGCCAGTAGTCCCAGCGGGGCGAGAGATACGCAGTATTTT
NA | TRBJ1-2 | TRBV11-2 | 16 | NA | CASSLDDGTPNYGYTF | TGTGCCAGCAGCTTAGATGACGGGACCCCTAACTATGGCTACACCTTC
TRBD2 | TRBJ2-1 | TRBV2 | 11 | NA | CALEAGLSTFF | TGTGCCCTTGAAGCGGGGCTGAGCACGTTCTTC
NA | TRBJ1-3 | TRBV4-2 | 15 | NA | CASSLSPGTGNTIYF | TGTGCCAGCAGCCTTTCCCCAGGCACTGGAAACACCATATATTTT
TRBD2 | TRBJ2-1 | TRBV9 | 17 | once | CASSAPLRLAGGQEQFF | TGTGCCAGCAGCGCTCCCCTCCGACTAGCGGGGGGCCAGGAGCAGTTCTTC
TRBD2 | TRBJ2-3 | TRBV7-2 | 16 | NA | CASSLVGSGSTDTQYF | TGTGCCAGCAGCTTAGTTGGTAGCGGGAGTACAGATACGCAGTATTTT
NA | TRBJ2-3 | TRBV20-1 | 11 | few | CSATPRDTQYF | TGCAGTGCTACGCCGAGGGATACGCAGTATTTT
TRBD2 | TRBJ2-1 | TRBV7-9 | 17 | NA | CASSPQLLAGDYNEQFF | TGTGCCAGCAGCCCTCAATTACTAGCGGGGGACTACAATGAGCAGTTCTTC
NA | TRBJ1-3 | TRBV7-2 | 14 | NA | CASSPSFSGNTIYF | TGTGCCAGCAGCCCCTCCTTCTCTGGAAACACCATATATTTT
TRBD1 | TRBJ1-5 | TRBV2 | 15 | NA | CASSRGQGRVQPQHF | TGTGCCAGCTCCCGGGGACAGGGGAGGGTACAGCCCCAGCATTTT
NA | TRBJ2-5 | TRBV5-6 | 15 | NA | CASSSRLANQETQYF | TGTGCCAGCAGCTCGAGGCTAGCGAACCAAGAGACCCAGTACTTC
NA | TRBJ1-2 | TRBV5-6 | 14 | NA | CASSFYRVDYGYTF | TGTGCCAGCAGCTTCTACAGGGTAGACTATGGCTACACCTTC
NA | TRBJ1-2 | TRBV2 | 15 | few | CASKGKGRYNYGYTF | TGTGCCAGCAAGGGCAAGGGAAGATATAACTATGGCTACACCTTC